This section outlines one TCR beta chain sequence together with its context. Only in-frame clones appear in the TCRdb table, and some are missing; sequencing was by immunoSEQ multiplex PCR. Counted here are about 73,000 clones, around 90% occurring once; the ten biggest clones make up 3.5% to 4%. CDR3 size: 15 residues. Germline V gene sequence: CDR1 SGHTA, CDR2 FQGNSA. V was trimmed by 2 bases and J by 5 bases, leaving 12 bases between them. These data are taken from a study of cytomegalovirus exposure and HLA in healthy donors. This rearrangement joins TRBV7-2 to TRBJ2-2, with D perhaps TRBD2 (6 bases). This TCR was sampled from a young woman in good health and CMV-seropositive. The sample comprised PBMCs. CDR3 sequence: CASSLRPAGTGELFF. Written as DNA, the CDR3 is TGTGCCAGCAGCTTAAGGCCTGCGGGGACCGGGGAGCTGTTTTTT.